The rows below give T cell receptor beta chains drawn from one sample of a study of cytomegalovirus exposure and HLA in healthy donors. Clones were sequenced by immunoSEQ multiplex PCR, and TCRdb holds only the in-frame ones, with some missing. Here the sample spans roughly 180,000 clones, roughly 80% being singletons. Sequencing was carried out using PBMCs. The receptors stem from a young woman in good health and CMV-seronegative. The CDR3 runs from the conserved cysteine through the conserved F or W. The order of the fields is clone size, D gene, J gene, V gene, CDR3 DNA, CDR3 protein. A D gene is named only where the DNA matches it firmly. The listing skips clone size in some rows; elsewhere it reads once, few, many or a size class.

NA	NA	TRBJ2-7	TRBV11-2	TGTGCCAGCAGCCCATACGGAGGATCCGACTCCTACGAGCAGTACTTC	CASSPYGGSDSYEQYF
NA	TRBD1	TRBJ2-3	TRBV2	TGTGCCAGCAGTAGGACAGGGGATCCGACAGATACGCAGTATTTT	CASSRTGDPTDTQYF
NA	NA	TRBJ2-1	TRBV28	TGTGCCAGCAGCGCTGCGGGGTTTAATGAGCAGTTCTTC	CASSAAGFNEQFF
NA	TRBD2	TRBJ2-1	TRBV5-6	TGTGCCAGCAGCTTGGAATCTAGCGGATACAATGAGCAGTTCTTC	CASSLESSGYNEQFF
NA	NA	TRBJ1-4	TRBV6-5	TGTGCCAGCAGTTACTCGAGGACAATGAGGAATGAAAAACTGTTTTTT	CASSYSRTMRNEKLFF
NA	TRBD2	TRBJ2-3	TRBV7-2	TGTGCCAGCAGGGGGGGGGATACGCAGTATTTT	CASRGGDTQYF
NA	NA	TRBJ2-3	TRBV21-1	TGTGCCAGCAGCAAAGCTGTCCGTACTAGCGGGATCCCTAGCACAGATACGCAGTATTTT	CASSKAVRTSGIPSTDTQYF
NA	NA	TRBJ2-7	TRBV29-1	TGCAGCGTTGACGGCGGGAACGTCTACGAGCAGTACTTC	CSVDGGNVYEQYF
once	TRBD1	TRBJ2-7	TRBV6-5	TGTGCCAGCAGTTACGGGACAGGGGCCACCTACGAGCAGTACTTC	CASSYGTGATYEQYF
NA	TRBD2	TRBJ2-1	TRBV7-3	TGTGCCAGCAGCTTAGATCTAGTATGGCTAGCGGGAGTGAAATCCAACAATGAGCAGTTCTTC	CASSLDLVWLAGVKSNNEQFF
NA	NA	TRBJ2-3	TRBV10-3	TGTGCCATCAGTGAGTCTGAGTCCTCGGGGAGGGATACGCAGTATTTT	CAISESESSGRDTQYF
NA	TRBD1	TRBJ2-5	TRBV7-3	TGTGCCAGCAGCCCTAACAGGGGGGAACAAGAGACCCAGTACTTC	CASSPNRGEQETQYF
NA	NA	TRBJ1-2	TRBV6-1	TGTGCCAGCAGTGAAGAGGTCCGGAGGTCAGGCTACACCTTC	CASSEEVRRSGYTF
NA	NA	TRBJ1-5	TRBV28	TGTGCCAGCAGTTTATTGTTGGGGCAGGGTCAGCCCCAGCATTTT	CASSLLLGQGQPQHF
NA	NA	TRBJ2-7	TRBV2	TGTGCCAGCAGCCCCCAGACTCTTACTACCTACGAGCAGTACTTC	CASSPQTLTTYEQYF
few	TRBD2	TRBJ2-1	TRBV6-5	TGTGCCAGTAAGGGACTAGGGGGTTACAATGAGCAGTTCTTC	CASKGLGGYNEQFF
NA	NA	TRBJ1-5	TRBV27	TGTGCCAGCAGGCCGGGATCCCGAGGCAGGCCCCAGCATTTT	CASRPGSRGRPQHF
NA	TRBD1	TRBJ1-2	TRBV6-5	TGTGCCAGCGGACAGGAGAAGGGAGGCTATGGCTACACCTTC	CASGQEKGGYGYTF
NA	NA	TRBJ2-3	TRBV6-1	TGTGCCAGCAGGACCGGGGCAGATACGCAGTATTTT	CASRTGADTQYF
NA	TRBD1	TRBJ1-2	TRBV6-5	TGTGCCAGCAGTCAGGACAGGTCCCGTGGGTACTACACCTTC	CASSQDRSRGYYTF
NA	TRBD1	TRBJ1-5	TRBV10-1	TGCGCCAGCAGTGACGGGACAGAGTATCAGCCCCAGCATTTT	CASSDGTEYQPQHF
NA	TRBD1	TRBJ1-1	TRBV5-1	TGCGCCAGCAGCTTGGACAGGGGGTTGGGGTACACTGAAGCTTTCTTT	CASSLDRGLGYTEAFF
NA	TRBD1	TRBJ1-2	TRBV28	TGTGCCAGCAGTCCCAGCGGGACAGGGGTCCACTATGGCTACACCTTC	CASSPSGTGVHYGYTF
NA	NA	TRBJ1-5	TRBV2	TGTGCCAGCAGACCATCTTCAGGCAATCAGCCCCAGCATTTT	CASRPSSGNQPQHF
NA	NA	TRBJ1-5	TRBV7-9	TGTGCCAGCAGCTCCGGTACCGACGGGCAGCCCCAGCATTTT	CASSSGTDGQPQHF
NA	NA	TRBJ2-7	TRBV28	TGTGCCAGCAGTTTTTGGGCAACAGGTCCCTACGAGCAGTACTTC	CASSFWATGPYEQYF
NA	TRBD1	TRBJ1-2	TRBV19	TGTGCCAGTAGTACCGAGGGACAGCGCCGTGGTGGCTACACCTTC	CASSTEGQRRGGYTF
NA	TRBD1	TRBJ2-6	TRBV2	TGTGCCAGCAAGAGCGGGCAGGGGGCGGCAGGGGCCAACGTCCTGACTTTC	CASKSGQGAAGANVLTF
NA	TRBD1	TRBJ2-7	TRBV7-8	TGTGCCAGCAGCACTGGACAGGGGGCAGTCTCCTACGAGCAGTACTTC	CASSTGQGAVSYEQYF
NA	NA	TRBJ1-4	TRBV30	TGTGCCTGGAAGGGCTACGCTACCAAGGGAGATGAAAAACTGTTTTTT	CAWKGYATKGDEKLFF